Below are 4 T cell receptor beta chains sequenced from a single sample in a study of T-cell memory formation after mild COVID-19. MiXCR, applied by TCRdb to the 5' RACE reads, yields one record per CDR3 protein. The sample records some 290,000 distinct CDR3 sequences, about 17% being singletons. The sequenced sample consisted of PBMCs or a T cell subset sorted from them (not recorded which). Every receptor here comes from a man in his late teens or twenties who had mild COVID-19 (a few samples of this study predate the infection). Cell type and time point are not known.

This clonotype showed up just a few times. V is TRBV12-3 or TRBV12-4 and J is TRBJ2-7; 11 bases line up with TRBD1. V was pared by 5 bases and J by 4 bases, with 7 bases of the junction left unmatched. The CDR3 covers 15 residues. The CDR3 loop is CASSDRDRGTYEQYV. The DNA for the CDR3 is TGTGCCAGCAGTGACCGGGACAGGGGGACGTACGAGCAGTACGTC.

This clonotype has more than one count but fewer than ten. This chain connects TRBV7-9 to TRBJ2-7, with D possibly TRBD1 on 6 matching bases. The CDR3 contains 13 residues. V was cut by 5 bases and J by 3 bases, with 11 bases left in between. Germline V CDR1 and CDR2: SEHNR, FQNEAQ (reference sequence). The CDR3, as DNA: TGTGCCAGCAGCCGGGACAACGACTACGAGCAGTACGTC. It is translated as CASSRDNDYEQYV.

This sequence joins TRBV2 and TRBJ2-7; 9 bases map to TRBD1. V was clipped by 7 bases and J by 3 bases; unmatched bases: 7. This CDR3 comprises 14 residues. The V gene's germline CDR1 is SNHLY and CDR2 FYNNEI. In DNA, the CDR3 is TGTGCCAGCACTCGAGGGGGACAGGGCTACGAGCAGTACTTC. Amino acids: CASTRGGQGYEQYF.

This clonotype came up a few times. The CDR3 sequence is CASSGQAIQETQYF. In DNA form, the CDR3 reads TGTGCCAGCAGCGGACAGGCGATCCAAGAGACCCAGTACTTC. The chain couples TRBV6-2 or TRBV6-3 to TRBJ2-5; 7 bases agree with TRBD1. The junction had 5 bases not matched to a gene; V was cut back by 6 bases and J by 1 base. This CDR3 contains 14 residues. Germline V gene lookup returns CDR1 MNHEY and CDR2 SVGEGT.